This T cell receptor (beta chain) was recorded in a study of radiotherapy plus CTLA-4 blockade in lung cancer (dated by TCRdb to about 2018). In the study overall: Objective responses occurred in approximately 19% of enrolled patients, and under 40% achieved disease control. General conclusions and limits of the study: Increased serum interferon-beta after radiation, together with early dynamic changes in blood T cell clones, were reported to be the strongest predictors of response. TCR clones derived from tumors expanded in peripheral blood after treatment with radiotherapy and ipilimumab.

Concerning this clone: Its cognate antigen has yet to be identified. One base away there is no much larger clone; base qualities are not given.

The study evaluated CTLA-4 blockade (ipilimumab) given together with focal radiation therapy in patients who had chemo-refractory metastatic non-small-cell lung cancer. Library creation used the immunoSEQ multiplex PCR assay. Drawn from immuneACCESS, this table holds only the in-frame rearrangements with V and J called that TCRdb kept. Clones are partly lost; checked studies trace under half to an unresolved V gene and leave the rest unexplained. The sample contains some 78,000 clones, around 85% of them found a single time. The top ten clones comprise 2% to 2.5% of the sample. Between the V and J ends, shortened by 4 bases and 1 base respectively, the junction contains 11 bases. The CDR3 runs 14 residues from the cysteine to the phenylalanine. Only the CDR3 DNA stays, 42 bases, in frame from base 1. CDR1 is given as SGHRS and CDR2 as YFSETQ, both from the germline V gene.

The sequence was collected from a human donor with non-small cell lung cancer who had a partial response to radiotherapy plus ipilimumab. The sequenced sample was peripheral blood, obtained from a patient treated with radiotherapy plus ipilimumab. The rearrangement joined TRBV5-1 to TRBJ2-5, with TRBD2 perhaps the D gene, on 5 matching bases. The sequenced DNA is TGCGCCAGCAGCCCAGGACTGATCCAAGAGACCCAGTACTTC. This sequence encodes CASSPGLIQETQYF.